What follows describes a single TCR beta chain. Its target is not known. An Oncomine TCR Beta short-read assay was used to sequence the DNA from cultured CD4+ T cells. Investigators isolated genomic DNA from cultured CD4+ T cells. MiXCR, applied by TCRdb to the PCR reads, yields one record per CDR3 protein. Found here are roughly 15,000 distinct CDR3 sequences, approximately 50% of them singletons; the top ten hold roughly 16%. Treatment specified: roughly 11-day PBMC culture with coronavirus spike peptide pools or control peptides (ViraFEST assay). On day 3 and again on day 7, fresh IL-2 medium was used to replace half the medium. Germline CDR1 is DFQATT and CDR2 is SNEGSKA (reference sequence). V dropped 1 base and J dropped 1 base, with 16 bases sitting between them. This CDR3 has 16 amino acids. The data were taken from a study of vaccination and CD4 T cells after COVID-19. Looking at the study overall: In culture, cells were exposed to overlapping spike peptides from SARS-CoV-2, HCoV-NL63, HCoV-OC43 and HCoV-229E. Study-level results: Looking at convalescent patients, a median about 86% of reactive clones were present only post-vaccination.

The source material was CD4+ T cells from blood, cultured in vitro. This receptor was obtained from a human donor who had recovered from COVID-19. The V call is TRBV20-1, the J call TRBJ1-2; a possible D gene is TRBD1 (5 bases). CDR3 protein: CSARVGGDPDNYGYTF. The CDR3 region has the DNA TGCAGTGCTAGAGTAGGAGGGGACCCGGATAACTATGGCTACACCTTC.